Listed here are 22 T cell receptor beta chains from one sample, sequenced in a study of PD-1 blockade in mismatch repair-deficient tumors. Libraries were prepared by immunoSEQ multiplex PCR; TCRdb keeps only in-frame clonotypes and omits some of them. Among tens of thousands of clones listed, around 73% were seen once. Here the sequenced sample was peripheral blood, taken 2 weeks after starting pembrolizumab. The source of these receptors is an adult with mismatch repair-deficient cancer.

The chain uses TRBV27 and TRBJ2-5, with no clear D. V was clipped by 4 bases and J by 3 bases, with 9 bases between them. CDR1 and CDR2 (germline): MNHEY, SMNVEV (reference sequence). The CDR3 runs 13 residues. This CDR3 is CASSYIREETQYF. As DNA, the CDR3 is TGTGCCAGCAGTTATATACGGGAAGAGACCCAGTACTTC.

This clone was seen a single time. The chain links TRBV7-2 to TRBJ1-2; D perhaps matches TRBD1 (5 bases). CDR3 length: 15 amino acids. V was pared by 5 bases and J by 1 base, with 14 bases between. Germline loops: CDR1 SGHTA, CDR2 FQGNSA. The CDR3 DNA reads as TGTGCCAGCAGCCTTGGTGGGACCCTTAACTATGGCTACACCTTC. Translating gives CASSLGGTLNYGYTF.

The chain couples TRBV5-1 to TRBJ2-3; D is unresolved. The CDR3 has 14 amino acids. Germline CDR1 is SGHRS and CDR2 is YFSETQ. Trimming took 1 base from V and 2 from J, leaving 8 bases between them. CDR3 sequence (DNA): TGCGCCAGCAGCTTGTTTCACGCCACAGATACGCAGTATTTT. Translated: CASSLFHATDTQYF.

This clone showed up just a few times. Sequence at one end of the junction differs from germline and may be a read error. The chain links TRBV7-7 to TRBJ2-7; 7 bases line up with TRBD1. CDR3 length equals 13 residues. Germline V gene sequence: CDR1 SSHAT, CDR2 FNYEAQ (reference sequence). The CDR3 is CASSPSGQYRQYF. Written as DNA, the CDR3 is TGTGCTAGCAGCCCCTCGGGACAGTATAGGCAGTACTTC.

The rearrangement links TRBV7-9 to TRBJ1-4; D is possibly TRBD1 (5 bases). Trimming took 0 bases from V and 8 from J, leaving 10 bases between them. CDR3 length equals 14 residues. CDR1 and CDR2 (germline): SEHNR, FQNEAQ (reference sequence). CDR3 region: CASSLAAGREKLFF. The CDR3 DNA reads TGTGCCAGCAGCTTAGCGGCAGGGAGGGAAAAACTGTTTTTT.

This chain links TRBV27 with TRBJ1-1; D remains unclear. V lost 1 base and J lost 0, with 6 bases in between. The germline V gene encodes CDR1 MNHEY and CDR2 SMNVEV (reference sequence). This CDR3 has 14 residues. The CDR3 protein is CASSLLPLNTEAFF. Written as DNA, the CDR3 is TGTGCCAGCAGTTTATTACCCCTGAACACTGAAGCTTTCTTT.

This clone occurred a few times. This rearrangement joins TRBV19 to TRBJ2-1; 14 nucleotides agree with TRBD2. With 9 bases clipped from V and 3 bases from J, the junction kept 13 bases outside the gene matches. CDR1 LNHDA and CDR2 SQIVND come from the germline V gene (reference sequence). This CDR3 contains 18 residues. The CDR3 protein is CASDSSGTSGSIYNEQFF. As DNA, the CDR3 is TGTGCCAGCGACTCCTCCGGGACTAGCGGGAGTATCTACAATGAGCAGTTCTTC.

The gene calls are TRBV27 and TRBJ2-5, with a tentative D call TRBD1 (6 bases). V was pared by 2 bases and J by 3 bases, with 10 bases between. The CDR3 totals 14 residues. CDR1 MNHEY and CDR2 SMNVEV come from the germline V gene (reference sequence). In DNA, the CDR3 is TGTGCCAGCAGTTTACGGACAGCTAAAGAGACCCAGTACTTC. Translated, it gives CASSLRTAKETQYF.

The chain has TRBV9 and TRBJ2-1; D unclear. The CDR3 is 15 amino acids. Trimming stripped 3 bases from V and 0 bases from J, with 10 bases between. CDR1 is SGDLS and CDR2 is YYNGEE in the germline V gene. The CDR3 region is CASSAQTASYNEQFF. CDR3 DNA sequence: TGTGCCAGCAGCGCCCAGACGGCCTCCTACAATGAGCAGTTCTTC. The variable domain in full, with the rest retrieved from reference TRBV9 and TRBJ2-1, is DSGVTQTPKHLITATGQRVTLRCSPRSGDLSVYWYQQSLDQGLQFLIQYYNGEERAKGNILERFSAQQFPDLHSELNLSSLELGDSALYFCASSAQTASYNEQFFGPGTRLTVL.

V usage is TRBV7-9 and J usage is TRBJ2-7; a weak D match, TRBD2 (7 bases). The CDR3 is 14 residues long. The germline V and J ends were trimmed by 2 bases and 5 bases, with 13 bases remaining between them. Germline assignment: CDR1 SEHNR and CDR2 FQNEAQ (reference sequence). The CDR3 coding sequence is TGTGCCAGCAGCTTAAGGGGGGGAACAAACGAGCAGTACTTC. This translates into CASSLRGGTNEQYF.

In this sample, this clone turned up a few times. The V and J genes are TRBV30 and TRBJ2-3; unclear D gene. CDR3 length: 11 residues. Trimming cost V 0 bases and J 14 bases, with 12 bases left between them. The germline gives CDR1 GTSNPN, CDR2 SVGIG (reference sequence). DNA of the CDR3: TGTGCCTGGAGTGTAGGTCCGCCCTTGTATTTT. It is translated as CAWSVGPPLYF.

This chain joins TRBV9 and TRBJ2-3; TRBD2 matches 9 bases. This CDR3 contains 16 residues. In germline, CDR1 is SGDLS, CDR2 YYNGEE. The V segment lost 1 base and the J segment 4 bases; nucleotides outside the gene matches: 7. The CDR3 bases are TGTGCCAGCAGCGTACGAGGCGGGAGGGCCCCAGATACGCAGTATTTT. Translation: CASSVRGGRAPDTQYF.

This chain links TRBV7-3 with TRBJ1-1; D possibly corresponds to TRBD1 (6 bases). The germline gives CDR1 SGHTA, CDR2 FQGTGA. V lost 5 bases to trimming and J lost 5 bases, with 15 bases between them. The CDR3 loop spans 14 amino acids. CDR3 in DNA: TGTGCCAGCAGCCCAACGGGGGGCCCAACTGAAGCTTTCTTT. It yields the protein CASSPTGGPTEAFF.

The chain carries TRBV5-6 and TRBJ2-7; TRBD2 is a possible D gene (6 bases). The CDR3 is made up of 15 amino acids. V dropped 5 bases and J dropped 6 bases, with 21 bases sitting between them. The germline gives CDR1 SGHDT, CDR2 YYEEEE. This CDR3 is CASSRETRRVVEQYF. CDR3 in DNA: TGTGCCAGCAGTCGCGAGACTAGGAGGGTGGTCGAGCAGTACTTC.

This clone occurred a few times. For the CDR3, the DNA is TGTGCCAGCAGCTCCAGGGTTAACTATGGCTACACCTTC. The encoded protein is CASSSRVNYGYTF. The chain recombines TRBV11-3 with TRBJ1-2; tentatively, D is TRBD1 (5 bases). The germline V gene encodes CDR1 SGHNT and CDR2 YENEEA. V lost 4 bases and J lost 1, with 7 bases in between. CDR3 length equals 13 residues.

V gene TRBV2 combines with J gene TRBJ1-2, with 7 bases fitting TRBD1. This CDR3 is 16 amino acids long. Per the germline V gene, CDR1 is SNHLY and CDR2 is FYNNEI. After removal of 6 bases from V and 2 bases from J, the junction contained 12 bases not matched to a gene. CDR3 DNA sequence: TGTGCCAGCAGGGATTATCTTACAGGGGCCAACTATGGCTACACCTTC. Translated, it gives CASRDYLTGANYGYTF.

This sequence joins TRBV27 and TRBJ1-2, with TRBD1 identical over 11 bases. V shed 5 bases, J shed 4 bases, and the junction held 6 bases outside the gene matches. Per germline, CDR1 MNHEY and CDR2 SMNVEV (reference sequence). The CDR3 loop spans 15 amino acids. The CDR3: CASSRTGGGGYGYTF. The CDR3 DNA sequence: TGTGCCAGCAGTCGGACAGGGGGCGGTGGCTATGGCTACACCTTC.

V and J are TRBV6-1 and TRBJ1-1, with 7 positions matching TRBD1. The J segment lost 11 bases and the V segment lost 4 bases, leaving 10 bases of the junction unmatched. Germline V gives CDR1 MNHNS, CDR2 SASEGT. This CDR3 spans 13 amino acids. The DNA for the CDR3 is TGTGCCAGCAGTGTCTTAGGACAGGTCGGGGCTTTCTTT. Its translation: CASSVLGQVGAFF.

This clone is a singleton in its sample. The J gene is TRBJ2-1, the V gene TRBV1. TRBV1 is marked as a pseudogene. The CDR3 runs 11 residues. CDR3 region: CTSMGHNEQFF. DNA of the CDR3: TGCACCAGCATGGGTCATAATGAGCAGTTCTTC.

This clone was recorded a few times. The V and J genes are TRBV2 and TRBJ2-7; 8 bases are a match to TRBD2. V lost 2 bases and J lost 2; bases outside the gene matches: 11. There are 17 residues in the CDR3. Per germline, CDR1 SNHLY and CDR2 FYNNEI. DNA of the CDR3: TGTGCCAGCAGTGAATTCAACGGTTTGCGGGGGGCCTACGAGCAGTACTTC. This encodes CASSEFNGLRGAYEQYF.

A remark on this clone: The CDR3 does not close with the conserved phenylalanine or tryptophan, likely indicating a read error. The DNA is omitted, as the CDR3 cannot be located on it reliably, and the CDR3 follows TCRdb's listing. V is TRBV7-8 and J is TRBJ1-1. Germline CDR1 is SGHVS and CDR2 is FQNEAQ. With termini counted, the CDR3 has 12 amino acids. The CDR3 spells CASSHSGTGMAL.

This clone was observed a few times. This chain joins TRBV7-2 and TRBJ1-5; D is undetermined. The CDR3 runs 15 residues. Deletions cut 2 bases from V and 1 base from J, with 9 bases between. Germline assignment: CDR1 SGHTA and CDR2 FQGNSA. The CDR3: CASSLQGPSNQPQHF. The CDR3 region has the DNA TGTGCCAGCAGCTTACAAGGACCAAGCAATCAGCCCCAGCATTTT.